This T cell receptor beta chain derives from a study of T cell responses to AZD1222 COVID-19 vaccine. The germline CDR1 and CDR2 sequences are SGHTA and FQGNSA. This CDR3 has 11 amino acids. V dropped 0 bases and J dropped 12 bases, with 9 bases sitting between them. Sequenced by immunoSEQ multiplex PCR; TCRdb stores in-frame clones only, minus some. The repertoire has around 120,000 clones, roughly 92% of them found once; the top ten carry 1% to 1.3%. Comment on this clone: Antigen specificity is unknown.

Study outcomes and limitations: Repertoires were obtained only post-peak T cell response. The donors showed a predominance of white British ancestry and of females, with possible underestimation of clonal diversity. At study baseline, merely roughly 6 AZD1222 recipients were seropositive.

Timing groups of about 4 and about 12 weeks for second doses were pooled. The rearrangement links TRBV7-2 to TRBJ2-7; possibly TRBD2 for D (5 bases). Source: peripheral blood, taken 28 days after the second AZD1222 dose. This receptor was obtained from an adult who received the AZD1222 COVID-19 vaccine. The CDR3 nucleotides are TGTGCCAGCAGCTTAGCCGGGGTTGCGTACTTC. Encoded protein: CASSLAGVAYF.